The rows below give T cell receptor beta chains drawn from one sample of a study of control samples from healthy donors and cancer patients. The table came from immunoSEQ multiplex PCR; TCRdb's copy has only in-frame clones and leaves some out. The sample has around 100,000 clones, roughly 87% seen once; the top ten hold 15% to 20%. The material sequenced was blood. Receptors originate from a woman in her 50s in good health. The CDR3 runs from the conserved cysteine through the conserved F or W. A D gene is named only where the DNA matches it firmly. Size tells how often a clone was seen (once, few, many) or the class of an expanded clone, and some rows leave it out.

abundance,v_gene,d_gene,j_gene,CDR3aa,CDR3nt
NA,TRBV27,TRBD2,TRBJ2-3,CASSFTSGRATDTQYF,TGTGCCAGCAGTTTTACTAGCGGGAGGGCCACAGATACGCAGTATTTT
NA,TRBV30,NA,TRBJ2-1,CAWSHSGTGRLF,TGTGCCTGGAGTCATAGCGGTACAGGGCGTCTCTTC
few,TRBV9,TRBD2,TRBJ2-5,CASSALRTSVGQETQYF,TGTGCCAGCAGCGCTTTACGGACTAGCGTGGGCCAAGAGACCCAGTACTTC
NA,TRBV5-1,TRBD2,TRBJ2-1,CASSPGLAGGSTRNEQFF,TGCGCCAGCAGCCCGGGACTAGCGGGAGGTAGTACTAGGAATGAGCAGTTCTTC
NA,TRBV4-1,NA,TRBJ2-5,CASSQVLTVAETQYF,TGCGCCAGCAGCCAAGTTCTTACGGTGGCAGAGACCCAGTACTTC
NA,TRBV7-2,TRBD2,TRBJ2-1,CASSLGPAGTYNEQFF,TGTGCCAGCAGCTTAGGTCCAGCGGGGACCTACAATGAGCAGTTCTTC
NA,TRBV5-5,NA,TRBJ2-5,CASSLFLETQYF,TGTGCCAGCAGCTTGTTTTTAGAGACCCAGTACTTC
NA,TRBV28,NA,TRBJ1-4,CASRSGGTNEKLFF,TGTGCCAGCAGATCGGGAGGAACTAATGAAAAACTGTTTTTT
once,TRBV5-1,TRBD2,TRBJ2-1,CASSLVAGGSYNEQFF,TGCGCCAGCAGCTTGGTGGCGGGAGGATCCTACAATGAGCAGTTCTTC
NA,TRBV24-1,NA,TRBJ2-2,CATSDSDRSNTGELFF,TGTGCCACCAGTGATTCGGACAGATCCAACACCGGGGAGCTGTTTTTT
NA,TRBV5-4,NA,TRBJ2-1,CASSLRPLNEQFF,TGTGCCAGCAGCTTACGACCGCTCAATGAGCAGTTCTTC
once,TRBV30,NA,TRBJ1-5,CAWSQGRNQPQHF,TGTGCCTGGAGTCAGGGGAGGAATCAGCCCCAGCATTTT
NA,TRBV19,NA,TRBJ1-6,CASSPLSPNSPLHF,TGTGCCAGTAGCCCCTTGAGCCCCAATTCACCCCTCCACTTT
NA,TRBV5-1,NA,TRBJ2-5,CASSSDGTLGTQYF,TGCGCCAGCAGCTCGGATGGGACTTTAGGGACCCAGTACTTC
NA,TRBV6-5,NA,TRBJ1-1,CASSYSRAVNTEAFF,TGTGCCAGCAGTTACTCCCGGGCGGTGAACACTGAAGCTTTCTTT
many,TRBV7-2,NA,TRBJ2-5,CASSLTPGAKETQYF,TGTGCCAGCAGCTTAACCCCCGGCGCCAAAGAGACCCAGTACTTC
NA,TRBV18,NA,TRBJ2-5,CASSDYGIQETQYF,TGTGCCAGCTCCGATTACGGGATCCAAGAGACCCAGTACTTC
NA,TRBV5-1,NA,TRBJ1-3,CASSLGTSGNTIYF,TGCGCCAGCAGCTTGGGAACCTCTGGAAACACCATATATTTT
NA,TRBV6-4,NA,TRBJ2-7,CASSIRPGDEQYF,TGTGCCAGCAGTATCCGGCCGGGGGACGAGCAGTACTTC
NA,TRBV7-9,NA,TRBJ2-3,CAIAAKHTDTQYF,TGTGCCATCGCGGCGAAGCACACAGATACGCAGTATTTT
NA,TRBV6-2/TRBV6-3,NA,TRBJ2-3,CASSTNTDTQYF,TGTGCCAGCAGCACTAACACAGATACGCAGTATTTT
NA,TRBV30,NA,TRBJ1-5,CACPREAVPNQPQHF,TGTGCCTGTCCTCGGGAGGCCGTACCAAATCAGCCCCAGCATTTT
NA,TRBV18,NA,TRBJ2-5,CASSKSQQETQYF,TGTGCCAGCTCAAAATCTCAACAAGAGACCCAGTACTTC
NA,TRBV6-5,TRBD1,TRBJ1-4,CASSLNRGRYEKLFF,TGTGCCAGCAGCCTAAACAGGGGGCGATACGAAAAACTGTTTTTT
NA,TRBV6-2/TRBV6-3,NA,TRBJ1-1,CASSYRAGNTEAFF,TGTGCCAGCAGTTACCGGGCAGGGAACACTGAAGCTTTCTTT
NA,TRBV5-6,TRBD1,TRBJ1-3,CASSSGQGPNSGNTIYF,TGTGCCAGCAGCTCGGGACAGGGCCCTAACTCTGGAAACACCATATATTTT
once,TRBV18,TRBD1,TRBJ1-1,CASSPNGGQGRGTEAFF,TGTGCCAGCTCACCTAACGGAGGACAGGGTAGGGGCACTGAAGCTTTCTTT
NA,TRBV9,NA,TRBJ1-2,CASSQGRNREGYTF,TGTGCCAGCAGCCAAGGTAGAAACAGGGAAGGCTACACCTTC
NA,TRBV2,TRBD2,TRBJ2-3,CASSPQSGISTDTQYF,TGTGCCAGCAGTCCTCAGAGCGGGATCAGCACAGATACGCAGTATTTT
NA,TRBV29-1,NA,TRBJ2-3,CSVTQGADTQYF,TGCAGCGTGACTCAGGGAGCAGATACGCAGTATTTT